This T cell receptor (beta chain) was observed in a study of metastatic and nonmetastatic thyroid tumors. In the study overall: For malignant and benign thyroid patients, tumor or nodule tissue and blood were the sources whose repertoires were compared.

The CDR3 has 15 amino acids. The germline V gene has CDR1 SGHDN and CDR2 FVKESK. Trimming stripped 2 bases from V and 6 bases from J, with 17 bases between. This clone was counted at least ten times. Its specificity is not known. The entire patient cohort was treatment-naive prior to thyroid surgery. As originally analysed: Differences in CDR3 between clinicopathological groups were drawn on to build a classifier intended to discriminate distant-metastatic papillary thyroid cancer patients. MiXCR re-clonotyped the PCR reads for TCRdb. The V and J calls follow TCRdb's processing rather than the paper's. The table lists 15,000 to 20,000 clones, roughly 34% of them singletons. Findings of the study overall: Benign nodules were reported to have significantly lower TCR beta diversity than malignant thyroid tumors, in blood and tumor.

The rearrangement joins TRBV14 to TRBJ2-7, with D perhaps being TRBD1 or TRBD2 (5 bases each). This TCR was sampled from a male donor with papillary thyroid cancer or a benign thyroid nodule (not recorded which). Some clones in this sample may be carry-over from other donors' samples. What was sequenced was tumor tissue. This chain's CDR3 is CASSQLGDAGGEQYF. The DNA of the CDR3 is TGTGCCAGCAGCCAATTGGGGGACGCCGGTGGCGAGCAGTACTTC.